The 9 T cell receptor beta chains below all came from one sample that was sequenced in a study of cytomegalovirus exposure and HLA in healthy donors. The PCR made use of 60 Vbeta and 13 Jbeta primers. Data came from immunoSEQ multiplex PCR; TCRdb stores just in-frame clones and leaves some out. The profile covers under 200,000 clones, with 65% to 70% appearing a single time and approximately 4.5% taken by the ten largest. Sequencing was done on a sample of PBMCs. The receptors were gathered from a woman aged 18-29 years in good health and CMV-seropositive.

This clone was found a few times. The CDR3 spells CASSAGYLSSEQFF. Written as DNA, the CDR3 is TGTGCCAGTAGTGCGGGATACCTAAGTTCTGAGCAGTTCTTC. The chain recombines TRBV19 with TRBJ2-1; maybe TRBD2 (6 bases). V was clipped by 5 bases and J by 9 bases, with 17 bases between them. Germline CDR1 and CDR2: LNHDA and SQIVND (reference sequence). The CDR3 contains 14 residues. The variable domain in full, with the rest retrieved from reference TRBV19 and TRBJ2-1, is DGGITQSPKYLFRKEGQNVTLSCEQNLNHDAMYWYRQDPGQGLRLIYYSQIVNDFQKGDIAEGYSVSREKKESFPLTVTSAQKNPTAFYLCASSAGYLSSEQFFGPGTRLTVL.

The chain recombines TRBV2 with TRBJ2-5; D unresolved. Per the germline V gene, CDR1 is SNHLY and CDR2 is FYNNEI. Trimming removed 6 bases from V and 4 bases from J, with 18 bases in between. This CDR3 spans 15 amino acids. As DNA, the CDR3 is TGTGCCAGCAGAGAGAGAAGTGGGCAATCAGAGACCCAGTACTTC. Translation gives CASRERSGQSETQYF. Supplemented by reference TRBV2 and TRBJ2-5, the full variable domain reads EPEVTQTPSHQVTQMGQEVILRCVPISNHLYFYWYRQILGQKVEFLVSFYNNEISEKSEIFDDQFSVERPDGSNFTLKIRSTKLEDSAMYFCASRERSGQSETQYFGPGTRLLVL.

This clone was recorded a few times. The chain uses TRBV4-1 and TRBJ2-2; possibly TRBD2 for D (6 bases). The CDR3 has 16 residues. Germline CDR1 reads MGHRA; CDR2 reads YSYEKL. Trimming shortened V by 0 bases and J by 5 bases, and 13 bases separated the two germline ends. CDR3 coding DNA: TGCGCCAGCAGCCAAGATTCGGCTAGCGCGACCGGGGAGCTGTTTTTT. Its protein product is CASSQDSASATGELFF.

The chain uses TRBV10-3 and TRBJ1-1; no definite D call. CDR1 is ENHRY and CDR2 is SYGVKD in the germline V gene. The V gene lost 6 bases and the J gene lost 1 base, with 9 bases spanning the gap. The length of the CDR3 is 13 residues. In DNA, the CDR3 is TGTGCCATCAGCTTGTCAGGGAACACTGAAGCTTTCTTT. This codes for CAISLSGNTEAFF.

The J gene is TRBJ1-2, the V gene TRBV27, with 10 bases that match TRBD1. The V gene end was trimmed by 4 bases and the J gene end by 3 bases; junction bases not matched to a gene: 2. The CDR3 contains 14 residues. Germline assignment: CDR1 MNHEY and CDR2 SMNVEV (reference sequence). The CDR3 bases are TGTGCCAGCAGTTGGACAGGGGGACACTATGGCTACACCTTC. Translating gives CASSWTGGHYGYTF.

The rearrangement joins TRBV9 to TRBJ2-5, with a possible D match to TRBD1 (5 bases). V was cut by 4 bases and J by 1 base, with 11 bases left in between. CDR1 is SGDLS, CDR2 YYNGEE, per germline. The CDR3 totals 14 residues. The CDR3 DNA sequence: TGTGCCAGCAGCTCCACAGGATCCCAAGAGACCCAGTACTTC. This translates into CASSSTGSQETQYF.

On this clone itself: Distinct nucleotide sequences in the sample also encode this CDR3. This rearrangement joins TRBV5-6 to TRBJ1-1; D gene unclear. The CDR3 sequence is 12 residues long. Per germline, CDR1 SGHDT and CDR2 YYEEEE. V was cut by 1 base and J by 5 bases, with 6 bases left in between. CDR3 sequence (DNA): TGTGCCAGCAGCTTGAGAGGAACTGAAGCTTTCTTT. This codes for CASSLRGTEAFF.

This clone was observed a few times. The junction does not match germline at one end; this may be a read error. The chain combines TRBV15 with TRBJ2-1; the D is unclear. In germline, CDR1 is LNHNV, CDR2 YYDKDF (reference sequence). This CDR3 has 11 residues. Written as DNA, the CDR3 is TGTGCCACCAGCAGCGACAATGAGCAGCTCTTC. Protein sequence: CATSSDNEQLF.

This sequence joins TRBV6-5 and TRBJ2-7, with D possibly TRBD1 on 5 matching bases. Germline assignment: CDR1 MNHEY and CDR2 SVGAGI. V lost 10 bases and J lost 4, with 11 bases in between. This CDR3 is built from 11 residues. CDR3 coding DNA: TGTGCCACCCAGGGAATTTACGAGCAGTACTTC. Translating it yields CATQGIYEQYF.